Each of the 10 T cell receptor beta chains below was sequenced from the same sample in a study of pediatric ulcerative colitis. Data came from immunoSEQ multiplex PCR; TCRdb stores just in-frame clones and leaves some out. The table records 54,000 or so clones, about nine tenths of them present only once. Sequencing was done on a sample of blood. Source of these receptors: a boy aged 5-17 years who was a control in a study of pediatric ulcerative colitis.

The rearrangement links TRBV11-2 to TRBJ2-7; TRBD2 might be the D (5 bases). Germline V gene data show CDR1 as SGHAT and CDR2 as FQNNGV. Trimming removed 7 bases at V and 4 bases at J, with 26 bases between. The length of the CDR3 is 17 residues. DNA for the CDR3: TGTGCCAGCACCTCGGTCCCGATCGCCAAACCGGGGTACGAGCAGTACTTC. Translated: CASTSVPIAKPGYEQYF.

V is TRBV7-2 and J is TRBJ2-3, with 10 positions matching TRBD1. Germline V gene data show CDR1 as SGHTA and CDR2 as FQGNSA. This CDR3 is 17 amino acids long. Trimming at V came to 1 base and at J to 2 bases, leaving 6 bases not matched to a gene. The CDR3 region is CASSLGLGTGVTDTQYF. CDR3 in DNA: TGTGCCAGCAGCTTAGGGTTGGGGACAGGGGTCACAGATACGCAGTATTTT.

V gene TRBV9 combines with J gene TRBJ2-1; 7 bases are shared with TRBD1. Germline values: CDR1 SGDLS, CDR2 YYNGEE. The V gene end was trimmed by 3 bases and the J gene end by 3 bases; junction bases not matched to a gene: 6. This CDR3 has 15 residues. In DNA form, the CDR3 reads TGTGCCAGCAGCGAAACCGGGACAGTCTACAATGAGCAGTTCTTC. It translates to CASSETGTVYNEQFF. Filled out from reference TRBV9 and TRBJ2-1, the complete variable domain reads DSGVTQTPKHLITATGQRVTLRCSPRSGDLSVYWYQQSLDQGLQFLIQYYNGEERAKGNILERFSAQQFPDLHSELNLSSLELGDSALYFCASSETGTVYNEQFFGPGTRLTVL.

This rearrangement joins TRBV27 to TRBJ2-1; D unresolved. Per germline, CDR1 MNHEY and CDR2 SMNVEV (reference sequence). V was pared by 0 bases and J by 1 base, with 7 bases between. The CDR3 contains 15 residues. This CDR3 is CASSLSGRSYNEQFF. CDR3 nucleotide sequence: TGTGCCAGCAGTTTATCGGGCCGTTCCTACAATGAGCAGTTCTTC.

This clone was recorded a few times. Distinct nucleotide sequences in the sample also encode this CDR3. The V call is TRBV20-1, the J call TRBJ1-1; TRBD1 is a possible D gene (5 bases). This CDR3 comprises 11 residues. Germline V gene sequence: CDR1 DFQATT, CDR2 SNEGSKA (reference sequence). Trimming took off 5 bases at V and 3 bases at J, with 7 bases between the two ends. The CDR3 spells CSASRDTEAFF. The CDR3 bases are TGCAGTGCTTCCAGGGACACTGAAGCTTTCTTT.

The chain links TRBV4-1 to TRBJ2-6; possibly TRBD2 for D (5 bases). The CDR3 totals 17 residues. Germline CDR1 MGHRA, CDR2 YSYEKL. V gave up 0 bases and J gave up 2 bases, with 11 bases separating them. The chain's CDR3 is CASSQDKWGAGANVLTF. In DNA form, the CDR3 reads TGCGCCAGCAGCCAAGACAAATGGGGAGCTGGGGCCAACGTCCTGACTTTC.

The chain uses TRBV2 and TRBJ2-3; perhaps TRBD2 as D (6 bases). V lost 4 bases, J lost 2 bases, and 16 bases lay in between. The CDR3 consists of 16 residues. Looked up from germline, CDR1 is SNHLY and CDR2 is FYNNEI. This CDR3 is CASSGKGGRDTDTQYF. CDR3 nucleotides: TGTGCCAGCAGTGGGAAGGGCGGGCGGGACACAGATACGCAGTATTTT.

In its sample, this clone was seen once. The rearrangement links TRBV5-1 to TRBJ2-5; tentatively, D is TRBD1 (6 bases). The V gene's germline CDR1 is SGHRS and CDR2 YFSETQ. The CDR3 runs to 15 residues. The V and J ends lost 5 bases and 0 bases respectively, with 14 bases between them. CDR3 protein: CASRTTGYHQETQYF. The CDR3 nucleotides read TGCGCCAGCAGAACGACAGGATACCACCAAGAGACCCAGTACTTC.

The chain links TRBV6-1 to TRBJ1-1; D not certain. From germline, CDR1 is MNHNS and CDR2 SASEGT. The V gene lost 8 bases and the J gene lost 2 bases, with 15 bases spanning the gap. The CDR3 length is 14 residues. The CDR3 DNA follows: TGTGCCAGCTCGACGGGAGATTTTAACACTGAAGCTTTCTTT. Translated, it gives CASSTGDFNTEAFF.

The chain has TRBV25-1 and TRBJ2-7, with 7 bases that match TRBD1. The V gene end was trimmed by 10 bases and the J gene end by 3 bases; junction bases not matched to a gene: 15. This CDR3 spans 15 amino acids. Germline V gene lookup returns CDR1 MGHDK and CDR2 SYGVNS. DNA for the CDR3: TGTGCCACCAAAACCTTAACCCGACAGGGCTACGAGCAGTACTTC. Its translation is CATKTLTRQGYEQYF.